This T cell receptor (beta chain) came from a study of blood T cells in healthy people across ages. Findings and limits, study-wide: Older age coincided with a roughly linear decline in TCR beta diversity per million T cells.

The CDR3 length is 16 residues. V was pared by 5 bases and J by 4 bases, with 5 bases of the junction left unmatched. The germline CDR1 and CDR2 sequences are SGHAT and FQNNGV. Remarks on this clonotype: Its antigen is still unknown.

The second PCR ran about 6 to 12 cycles with a sample-barcoded 5' primer and J-beta primers. Each cDNA molecule received a tag from a template-switch adaptor that had 12 random nucleotides. MiXCR, run by TCRdb on the 5' RACE reads, gives a single entry per CDR3 protein. The data show 500,000 to 650,000 distinct CDR3 sequences, roughly a quarter seen once. This sample was shared with a second study, whose subject was T cells of mothers and their children. That source notes: The people who donated were a few healthy Caucasian mothers and their six children.

The receptor comes from a boy between 2 and 15 years old in good health. The sequenced sample consisted of blood. The chain carries TRBV11-2 and TRBJ2-2; TRBD2 agrees at 12 bases. The CDR3 sequence is CASSRLAGGPTGELFF. In DNA form, the CDR3 reads TGTGCCAGCAGCCGTCTAGCGGGAGGGCCCACCGGGGAGCTGTTTTTT.